A selection of T cell receptor beta chains follows, all from one sample in a study of T cell clones after liver transplantation. The assay was immunoSEQ multiplex PCR, and TCRdb's table has in-frame clones only and misses some. This table has 68,000 or so clones, about 92% appearing once. Source: CD4+ T cells from blood, taken approximately 25 months after liver transplant. The receptor source for this set is a human patient who received a liver transplant. Some T cells may arise from the graft donor. Both conserved end residues are part of each CDR3. The D gene is left open where the match is weak. The size field is filled for only some rows; it gives once, few, many or a size class.

v_call	d_call	j_call	clone_size	cdr3_nt	cdr3_aa
TRBV30	NA	TRBJ2-2	NA	TGTGCCTGCACTCGGAGTTTCGTAGGACAGCCGAACACCGGGGAGCTGTTTTTT	CACTRSFVGQPNTGELFF
TRBV15	NA	TRBJ2-3	NA	TGTGCCACCAGCAGAGATAGGGACAACACAGATACGCAGTATTTT	CATSRDRDNTDTQYF
TRBV28	TRBD1	TRBJ1-1	NA	TGTGCCAGCAGTAGGGGGGGACAGGGCAACACTGAAGCTTTCTTT	CASSRGGQGNTEAFF
TRBV30	NA	TRBJ2-5	NA	TGTGCCTGGAGTGAAGCCCTGGGGGAGACCCAGTACTTC	CAWSEALGETQYF
TRBV11-2	TRBD1	TRBJ2-3	NA	TGTGCCAGCCAAGGACAGGTCACAGATACGCAGTATTTT	CASQGQVTDTQYF
TRBV14	NA	TRBJ2-7	NA	TGTGCCAGCAGCCAAGATAGGTCCTACGAGCAGTACTTC	CASSQDRSYEQYF
TRBV11-3	TRBD1	TRBJ2-7	NA	TGTGCCAGCAGCCGAACCGCCTGGGACAGGGGCTACGAGCAGTACTTC	CASSRTAWDRGYEQYF
TRBV28	TRBD2	TRBJ2-7	NA	TGTGCCAGCAGTTTTAGGGCGGGAGGTCCCTCCTACGAGCAGTACTTC	CASSFRAGGPSYEQYF
TRBV4-1	TRBD2	TRBJ2-7	NA	TGCGCCAGCAGCCCGGGTAATGGCGGGAGGGCCGTCTACGAGCAGTACTTC	CASSPGNGGRAVYEQYF
TRBV11-3	TRBD1	TRBJ2-1	NA	TGTGCCAGCAGCCAGACGGACAGGGGCGCGGATGAGCAGTTCTTC	CASSQTDRGADEQFF
TRBV5-4	NA	TRBJ1-5	NA	TGTGCCAGCAGCTCTGAGGCTAAGGGGCCCCAGCATTTT	CASSSEAKGPQHF
TRBV5-1	TRBD2	TRBJ2-5	NA	TGCGCCAGCAGCGCCGGGGGACGGGAGGCCCAAGAGACCCAGTACTTC	CASSAGGREAQETQYF
TRBV11-3	TRBD2	TRBJ2-3	NA	TGTGCCAGCAGCTCCGGGACTAGCGGGAGGAGCCCCACAGATACGCAGTATTTT	CASSSGTSGRSPTDTQYF
TRBV7-3	NA	TRBJ2-1	once	TGTGCCAGCAGCTTACACCATCCGGGGGCGTCTTTAAATGAGCAGTTCTTC	CASSLHHPGASLNEQFF
TRBV19	NA	TRBJ2-7	NA	TGTGCCAGTATGGCGCGAGGGGCGGGACGCAAGTACTTC	CASMARGAGRKYF
TRBV15	NA	TRBJ2-3	once	TGTGCCACCAGCAGAGATTATGGCTGGAGGAGGGCAGATACGCAGTATTTT	CATSRDYGWRRADTQYF
TRBV21-1	NA	TRBJ2-7	NA	TGTGCCAGCAGCGACCGACAGGGGGGCGAGCAGTACTTC	CASSDRQGGEQYF
TRBV27	TRBD1	TRBJ1-1	NA	TGTGCCAGCAGTTCCCAGGGGGTAGGGAACACTGAAGCTTTCTTT	CASSSQGVGNTEAFF
TRBV6-5	NA	TRBJ2-5	NA	TGTGCCAGCAGTTATGGTAGCGAACAAGAGACCCAGTACTTC	CASSYGSEQETQYF
TRBV5-4	NA	TRBJ1-4	NA	TGTGCCAGCAGTCGCCCGGGAGCTAATGAAAAACTGTTTTTT	CASSRPGANEKLFF
TRBV5-4	NA	TRBJ2-5	NA	TGTGCCAGCAGTGCGGAAATTTTCCAAGAGACCCAGTACTTC	CASSAEIFQETQYF
TRBV5-5	NA	TRBJ2-1	NA	TGTGCCAGCTATGAAGCGATCAATGAGCAGTTCTTC	CASYEAINEQFF
TRBV7-8	TRBD1	TRBJ1-4	NA	TGTGCCAGCAGCTACGACAGGGGCACTAATGAAAAACTGTTTTTT	CASSYDRGTNEKLFF
TRBV27	TRBD1	TRBJ2-5	NA	TGTGCCAGCACGGGACAGGGGAGAGAGACCCAGTACTTC	CASTGQGRETQYF
TRBV29-1	TRBD2	TRBJ2-7	NA	TGCAGCGTTGGGGGGACTAGCGGCTACGAGCAGTACTTC	CSVGGTSGYEQYF
TRBV4-2	NA	TRBJ1-5	NA	TGTGCCAGCAGCCAAGCCGGGGGGGAGCCCCAGCATTTT	CASSQAGGEPQHF
TRBV2	NA	TRBJ1-1	NA	TGTGCCAGCAGTGATGAACAGACCACTGAAGCTTTCTTT	CASSDEQTTEAFF
TRBV5-4	TRBD2	TRBJ2-5	NA	TGTGCCAGCAGCCTATCGGGGGGGTTGAAGACCCAGTACTTC	CASSLSGGLKTQYF
TRBV5-5	TRBD2	TRBJ2-5	NA	TGTGCCAGCAGCTTCCGACTAGCGGGAGGCGAACAAGAGACCCAGTACTTC	CASSFRLAGGEQETQYF
TRBV5-1	NA	TRBJ2-2	NA	TGCGCCAGCAGCTTTAGGGTTCCGAGGGACACCGGGGAGCTGTTTTTT	CASSFRVPRDTGELFF
TRBV6-4	NA	TRBJ1-4	NA	TGTGCCAGCAGCGGGGACGTAACTAATGAAAAACTGTTTTTT	CASSGDVTNEKLFF
TRBV5-1	TRBD1	TRBJ2-7	once	TGCGCCAGCAGCTGGGGACAGGGTATATCCGAGCAGTACTTC	CASSWGQGISEQYF
TRBV2	NA	TRBJ2-7	NA	TGTGCCAGCAGTGACGTGGGCACCGGGTACGAGCAGTACTTC	CASSDVGTGYEQYF
TRBV11-2	TRBD2	TRBJ2-1	NA	TGTGCCAGCAGCTTAGCGGGAGGAGGCGAGCAGTTCTTC	CASSLAGGGEQFF
TRBV18	TRBD1	TRBJ1-6	NA	TGTGCCAGCTCGCGACAGGGACGGGATTCACCCCTCCACTTT	CASSRQGRDSPLHF
TRBV9	NA	TRBJ2-1	NA	TGTGCCAGCAGCACCGAGGACAGATCCAGCCTGTTCTTC	CASSTEDRSSLFF
TRBV28	NA	TRBJ1-5	NA	TGTGCCAGCAGTTTAAGGTTCGGGTCCCAGCATTTT	CASSLRFGSQHF
TRBV6-6	NA	TRBJ1-2	NA	TGTGCCTTGAGGTCTTCCGGGAACCATGGAAATGGCTACACCTTC	CALRSSGNHGNGYTF
TRBV4-3	NA	TRBJ2-5	NA	TGCGCCAGCAGCCAAGATAGGAGGGGACAACAGGAGACCCAGTACTTC	CASSQDRRGQQETQYF
TRBV5-1	NA	TRBJ2-1	NA	TGCGCCAGCAGCTTGGAGGACAATACCTACAATGAGCAGTTCTTC	CASSLEDNTYNEQFF
TRBV5-4	NA	TRBJ2-3	NA	TGTGCCAGCAGCTTGGGCCGGGCCCCGTCAGATACGCAGTATTTT	CASSLGRAPSDTQYF
TRBV14	TRBD1	TRBJ2-7	NA	TGTGCCAGCAGCCAAGGGTCGGTCAGGGGGTCGAACGAGCAGTACTTC	CASSQGSVRGSNEQYF
TRBV4-2	NA	TRBJ2-5	NA	TGTGCCAGCAGCCCCGCCGGGGACCAAGAGACCCAGTACTTC	CASSPAGDQETQYF
TRBV10-3	TRBD1	TRBJ2-1	NA	TGTGCCATCAATCGACAGGGATCCTACAATGAGCAGTTCTTC	CAINRQGSYNEQFF
TRBV7-9	NA	TRBJ2-7	NA	TGTGCCAGCAGCTCGACGGGCGACGGCGAGCAGTACTTC	CASSSTGDGEQYF
TRBV5-4	TRBD2	TRBJ2-7	NA	TGTGCCAGCAGCGCCGCTAGCGGGGAATCCTACGAGCAGTACTTC	CASSAASGESYEQYF
TRBV5-4	NA	TRBJ2-7	NA	TGTGCCACCACCGGCGGAGCGGGCTACGAGCAGTACTTC	CATTGGAGYEQYF
TRBV18	NA	TRBJ1-1	NA	TGTGCCAGCTCATCAAGACAGGCTGGGACTGAAGCTTTCTTT	CASSSRQAGTEAFF